This T cell receptor (beta chain) stems from a study of OX40 agonist ivuxolimab in advanced cancers. Study-wide context: Therapy given before enrollment (anti-PD-1, anti-PD-L1 or anti-CTLA-4) was allowed, and 40% had some. Points from the study as a whole: The study found that CD8+ T cells averaged more expanded clones than CD4+. At 0.1 to 3.0 mg/kg, CD4+ and CD8+ blood T cells expanded clonally by week 6. Among the least clonally expanded were partial responders at 0.1-3.0 mg/kg.

V gave up 5 bases and J gave up 0 bases, with 18 bases separating them. The CDR3 has 17 amino acids. Germline CDR1 SGHTA, CDR2 FQGNSA. Regarding this clone: The antigen is not known.

Clones were read by immunoSEQ multiplex PCR, and TCRdb kept only the in-frame ones, dropping some. This table holds approximately 35,000 clones, 92% found once. The starting material was CD4+ or CD8+ T cells sorted from blood, obtained in a trial of the OX40 agonist ivuxolimab. The sequence was obtained from an adult with an advanced solid tumor such as melanoma, head and neck, liver or kidney cancer. The chain is built from TRBV7-2 and TRBJ2-3, with D unresolved. CDR3 amino acids: CASSSQWTVSSTDTQYF. The CDR3 nucleotides are TGTGCCAGCAGCAGCCAATGGACGGTTTCTAGCACAGATACGCAGTATTTT.